A single sample gave rise to the 10 T cell receptor beta chains below, sequenced in a study of T cell responses to AZD1222 COVID-19 vaccine. Assay: immunoSEQ multiplex PCR; the TCRdb copy retains only in-frame clones and omits some. This repertoire shows 130,000 or so clones, 92% found once; its top ten account for over 0.95%. Sequencing used peripheral blood, obtained on day 0 of AZD1222 vaccination. The source is an adult in good health.

The chain links TRBV18 to TRBJ1-4; D is perhaps TRBD1 (5 bases). CDR3 length: 15 residues. CDR1 is KGHSH, CDR2 LQKENI, per germline. With 5 bases removed from V and 6 bases from J, the gap between germline ends came to 16 bases. CDR3 sequence reads: CASSTLARVDEKLFF. The CDR3, as DNA: TGTGCCAGCTCAACCTTGGCCAGGGTGGATGAAAAACTGTTTTTT.

The rearrangement links TRBV18 to TRBJ1-3; weak D call: TRBD1 (5 bases). Trimming removed 0 bases at V and 2 bases at J, with 8 bases between. Germline V lookup: CDR1 KGHSH, CDR2 LQKENI. The CDR3 spans 15 residues. The DNA of the CDR3 is TGTGCCAGCTCACCACCATTAGGGGCTGGAAACACCATATATTTT. Its translation is CASSPPLGAGNTIYF. Together with reference TRBV18 and TRBJ1-3, the CDR3 gives the full variable domain: NAGVMQNPRHLVRRRGQEARLRCSPMKGHSHVYWYRQLPEEGLKFMVYLQKENIIDESGMPKERFSAEFPKEGPSILRIQQVVRGDSAAYFCASSPPLGAGNTIYFGEGSWLTVV.

This chain uses TRBV5-4 with TRBJ2-5; 7 nucleotides agree with TRBD2. CDR3 length: 16 amino acids. Germline V gene lookup returns CDR1 SGHNT and CDR2 YYREEE (reference sequence). Losses at the gene ends were 0 bases for V and 3 bases for J; bases not matched to a gene: 8. In DNA, the CDR3 is TGTGCCAGCAGCTTGGGAGGGGCACGGGGGGAAGAGACCCAGTACTTC. This codes for CASSLGGARGEETQYF.

The chain uses TRBV6-5 and TRBJ1-2; D ambiguous. Germline V gene sequence: CDR1 MNHEY, CDR2 SVGAGI. Trimming took off 8 bases at V and 3 bases at J, with 7 bases between the two ends. This CDR3 spans 11 amino acids. The CDR3 bases are TGTGCCAGCGGACGGGACTATGGCTACACCTTC. This codes for CASGRDYGYTF.

The rearrangement joins TRBV2 to TRBJ2-7, with 9 bases identical to TRBD1. This CDR3 has 15 amino acids. Trimming removed 6 bases from V and 8 bases from J; junction bases left unmatched: 14. From germline, CDR1 is SNHLY and CDR2 FYNNEI. The CDR3 DNA reads as TGTGCCAGCAGCCTAACCGGGACAGGGTCGAATAAGCAGTACTTC. Encoded protein: CASSLTGTGSNKQYF.

The DNA of the CDR3 is TGTGCCAGCAGTCTACAGAACCTCGGAAACACCATATATTTT. Protein sequence: CASSLQNLGNTIYF. The chain couples TRBV2 to TRBJ1-3; D is unresolved. The CDR3 is made up of 14 amino acids. Trimming stripped 5 bases from V and 4 bases from J, with 12 bases between. CDR1 and CDR2 from the germline V gene are SNHLY and FYNNEI.

The V call is TRBV11-2, the J call TRBJ2-7; 7 bases are a match to TRBD1. Germline CDR1 is SGHAT and CDR2 is FQNNGV. V shed 1 base, J shed 9 bases, and the junction held 15 bases outside the gene matches. CDR3 length: 16 amino acids. The CDR3 spells CASSLGGQAHFPGQYF. The CDR3 nucleotides read TGTGCCAGCAGCTTAGGAGGACAGGCCCACTTCCCCGGGCAGTACTTC.

The CDR3 loop reads CASSQYVGRGTGELFF. CDR3 coding DNA: TGTGCCAGCAGCCAATATGTCGGGAGAGGCACCGGGGAGCTGTTTTTT. The chain combines TRBV3-1 (or the pseudogene TRBV3-2) with TRBJ2-2; possibly TRBD2 for D (6 bases). The V gene lost 2 bases and the J gene lost 4 bases, with 14 bases spanning the gap. Per germline, CDR1 LGHDT and CDR2 YNNKEL (reference sequence). The CDR3 runs to 16 residues.

This chain uses TRBV28 with TRBJ2-7; D call uncertain. CDR1 is MDHEN, CDR2 SYDVKM, per germline. V was shortened by 5 bases and J by 3 bases, with 14 bases between the two germline ends. The CDR3 length is 14 residues. The CDR3 region is CASSPGTTIYEQYF. CDR3 bases: TGTGCCAGCAGTCCTGGCACTACGATCTACGAGCAGTACTTC.

The genes are TRBV24-1 and TRBJ2-1, with a tentative D call TRBD2 (6 bases). Trimming pared 3 bases from V and 9 bases from J, leaving 11 bases between. CDR1 KGHDR and CDR2 SFDVKD come from the germline V gene. This CDR3 is built from 13 residues. CDR3 protein: CATSDGGMVEQFF. The CDR3 DNA sequence: TGTGCCACCAGTGATGGGGGGATGGTTGAGCAGTTCTTC.